Each of the 15 T cell receptor beta chains below was sequenced from the same sample in a study of cytomegalovirus exposure and HLA in healthy donors. A multiplex PCR was run with 60 Vbeta primers and 13 Jbeta primers. The protocol was immunoSEQ multiplex PCR, while the TCRdb copy is restricted to in-frame clones and leaves out a portion. The sample totals fewer than 200,000 clones; its top ten clones hold 6.5%. Sequenced input: PBMCs. These receptors were taken from a man younger than 40 in good health and CMV-seronegative.

The chain employs TRBV30 and TRBJ1-2; 8 bases agree with TRBD1. The ends lost 2 bases at V and 2 bases at J; junction bases unmatched: 4. The CDR3 totals 14 residues. Germline CDR1 is GTSNPN and CDR2 is SVGIG (reference sequence). The CDR3 sequence: CAWSRTGMNYGYTF. CDR3 in DNA: TGTGCCTGGAGTCGGACAGGGATGAACTATGGCTACACCTTC.

This sequence joins TRBV9 and TRBJ1-1; TRBD1 matches 7 bases. The CDR3 is made up of 16 amino acids. Unmatched junction bases numbered 12, after V lost 0 bases and J lost 7 bases. The germline gives CDR1 SGDLS, CDR2 YYNGEE. CDR3 protein: CASSVGETGILGEAFF. In DNA form, the CDR3 reads TGTGCCAGCAGCGTAGGCGAGACAGGGATCCTCGGTGAAGCTTTCTTT.

The rearrangement uses TRBV29-1 and TRBJ1-1; 7 bases agree with TRBD1. The CDR3 length is 14 residues. The germline gives CDR1 SQVTM, CDR2 ANQGSEA. With 4 bases clipped from V and 1 base from J, the junction kept 6 bases outside the gene matches. CDR3 nucleotide sequence: TGCAGCGTTGCCTCGACAGGGAGGAACACTGAAGCTTTCTTT. Its translation: CSVASTGRNTEAFF.

The chain is built from TRBV27 and TRBJ2-1; 12 bases agree with TRBD2. The length of the CDR3 is 17 residues. V lost 5 bases and J lost 9; bases outside the gene matches: 14. Germline lookup yields CDR1 MNHEY and CDR2 SMNVEV (reference sequence). The CDR3 loop is CASSRRLAGAQRSEQFF. CDR3 sequence (DNA): TGTGCCAGCAGTCGGAGACTAGCGGGGGCTCAGAGAAGTGAGCAGTTCTTC.

The chain has TRBV28 and TRBJ1-6; no reliable D call. Trimming took 7 bases from V and 9 from J, leaving 19 bases between them. The CDR3 is made up of 15 amino acids. Germline-derived CDR1 and CDR2 are MDHEN and SYDVKM. CDR3 coding DNA: TGTGCCAGCACCCCCGCGGAGGGAGGAACTTCACCCCTCCACTTT. Its translation: CASTPAEGGTSPLHF.

The genes are TRBV19 and TRBJ1-5, with D uncertain. V was shortened by 1 base and J by 6 bases, with 4 bases between the two germline ends. Per the germline V gene, CDR1 is LNHDA and CDR2 is SQIVND (reference sequence). The CDR3 totals 12 residues. The CDR3 DNA reads TGTGCCAGTAGTATAGGGCTTCAGCCCCAGCATTTT. Translation gives CASSIGLQPQHF. Based on the CDR3 plus reference TRBV19 and TRBJ1-5, the full variable domain is DGGITQSPKYLFRKEGQNVTLSCEQNLNHDAMYWYRQDPGQGLRLIYYSQIVNDFQKGDIAEGYSVSREKKESFPLTVTSAQKNPTAFYLCASSIGLQPQHFGDGTRLSIL.

The chain links TRBV5-1 to TRBJ2-1; possibly TRBD1 for D (6 bases). This CDR3 has 15 residues. The germline CDR1 and CDR2 sequences are SGHRS and YFSETQ. Deletions cut 0 bases from V and 4 bases from J, with 11 bases between. CDR3: CASSLESGAYNEQFF. The CDR3, as DNA: TGCGCCAGCAGCTTGGAGTCAGGGGCGTACAATGAGCAGTTCTTC.

The chain couples TRBV7-6 to TRBJ1-6; 8 nucleotides align to TRBD1. CDR1 is SGHVS, CDR2 FNYEAQ, per germline. This CDR3 comprises 16 residues. Trimming cost V 1 base and J 10 bases; bases outside gene matches: 9. The CDR3 DNA reads TGTGCCAGCAGCTTAGAAACCGGGACAGGTCGATCACCCCTCCACTTT. Translating gives CASSLETGTGRSPLHF.

This chain links TRBV7-9 with TRBJ2-2; possibly TRBD1 for D (6 bases). This CDR3 contains 14 residues. Germline V gene lookup returns CDR1 SEHNR and CDR2 FQNEAQ (reference sequence). The germline V and J ends were trimmed by 6 bases and 3 bases, with 11 bases remaining between them. The CDR3 protein is CASRDQGYTGELFF. DNA for the CDR3: TGTGCCAGCAGGGACCAGGGGTACACCGGGGAGCTGTTTTTT.

In DNA form, the CDR3 reads TGTGCCAGCAGTCCGGGACAGGTCGTCCATGAGCAGTTCTTC. Its translation is CASSPGQVVHEQFF. The V call is TRBV5-4, the J call TRBJ2-1; 8 nucleotides line up with TRBD1. The CDR3 totals 14 residues. The germline V gene has CDR1 SGHNT and CDR2 YYREEE (reference sequence). V lost 5 bases to trimming and J lost 8 bases; unmatched junction nucleotides: 9.

The chain joins TRBV13 to TRBJ2-7; perhaps TRBD2 as D (5 bases). The CDR3 loop spans 14 amino acids. The V end was cut by 3 bases, the J end by 0 bases, with 9 bases between. Germline CDR1 is PRHDT and CDR2 is FYEKMQ (reference sequence). The CDR3 sequence is CASSFGIHSYEQYF. In DNA, the CDR3 is TGTGCCAGCAGCTTCGGGATCCACTCCTACGAGCAGTACTTC.

The V gene is TRBV5-5, the J gene TRBJ2-7; TRBD2 matches at 9 bases. The CDR3 consists of 15 residues. V lost 7 bases, J lost 4 bases, and 12 bases stayed unmatched. CDR1 is SGHKS and CDR2 is YYEKEE in the germline V gene (reference sequence). CDR3 nucleotide sequence: TGTGCCAGCTCGGCAGGCCTAGCGGGATTTTACGAGCAGTACTTC. This gives the protein CASSAGLAGFYEQYF.

CDR3 loop: CSVSYGGYEQYF. For the CDR3, the DNA is TGCAGCGTTAGTTACGGTGGCTACGAGCAGTACTTC. The J gene is TRBJ2-7, the V gene TRBV29-1; D remains unclear. Germline V gives CDR1 SQVTM, CDR2 ANQGSEA. The CDR3 extends over 12 amino acids. The germline V and J ends were trimmed by 5 bases and 3 bases, with 11 bases remaining between them.

The chain is built from TRBV5-4 and TRBJ1-2, with D possibly matching TRBD1 (6 bases). The length of the CDR3 is 14 residues. With 4 bases removed from V and 2 bases from J, the gap between germline ends came to 12 bases. Germline values: CDR1 SGHNT, CDR2 YYREEE (reference sequence). CDR3 residues: CASSAWGGNYGYTF. The CDR3 nucleotides read TGTGCCAGCAGCGCTTGGGGGGGCAACTATGGCTACACCTTC. The whole variable domain, remainder taken from reference TRBV5-4 and TRBJ1-2, is ETGVTQSPTHLIKTRGQQVTLRCSSQSGHNTVSWYQQALGQGPQFIFQYYREEENGRGNFPPRFSGLQFPNYSSELNVNALELDDSALYLCASSAWGGNYGYTFGSGTRLTVV.

The V and J genes are TRBV10-3 and TRBJ1-1, with a tentative D call TRBD1 (5 bases). This CDR3 is 18 amino acids long. Between the trimmed V and J ends, which lost 4 bases and 5 bases, there was a span of 26 bases. Germline lookup yields CDR1 ENHRY and CDR2 SYGVKD. CDR3 coding DNA: TGTGCCATCAGTGCCCACCCGGGCCAGGGAGGGAGGGGAACTGAAGCTTTCTTT. The encoded protein is CAISAHPGQGGRGTEAFF.